The clone carrying this T cell receptor beta chain was counted between two and nine times. This entry comes from a study of blood T cells in healthy people across ages. The CDR3 length is 14 residues. J gave up 8 bases and V 3 bases, and 8 bases lay outside the gene matches. Per the germline V gene, CDR1 is LGHNA and CDR2 is YSLEER. The authors isolated at least 6 million PBMCs per sample. Then a second PCR, running about 6 to 11 cycles, was carried out with a sample-barcoded 5' primer and a J-beta primer mix. Using its own MiXCR run on the 5' RACE reads, TCRdb lists one record per CDR3 protein. The sample has roughly 800,000 distinct CDR3 sequences; 20% to 30% are singletons. The sample was also linked to a second study, of T cells of mothers and their children. That publication notes: TCR recombination output is shaped by thymic selection similarly in related and unrelated pairs.

This sequence originates from a boy younger than 18 in good health. The sequencing input was blood. The genes are TRBV4-3 and TRBJ2-5, with 8 positions matching TRBD1. CDR3 sequence (DNA): TGCGCCAGCAGCCACCCCGGACAGGGAGGTACCCAGTACTTC. The encoded protein is CASSHPGQGGTQYF.